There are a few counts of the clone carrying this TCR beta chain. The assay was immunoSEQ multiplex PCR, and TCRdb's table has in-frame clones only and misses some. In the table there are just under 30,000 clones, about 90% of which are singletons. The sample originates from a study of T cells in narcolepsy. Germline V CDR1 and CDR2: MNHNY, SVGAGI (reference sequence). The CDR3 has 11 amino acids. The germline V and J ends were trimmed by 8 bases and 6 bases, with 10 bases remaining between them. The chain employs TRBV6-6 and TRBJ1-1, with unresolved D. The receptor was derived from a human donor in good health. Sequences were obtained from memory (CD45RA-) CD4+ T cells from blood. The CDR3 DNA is TGTGCCAGCGAGGACGGGTCTGAAGCTTTCTTT. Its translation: CASEDGSEAFF.